Listed below are T cell receptor beta chains from one sample, sequenced in a study of control samples from healthy donors and cancer patients. The repertoire was sequenced with immunoSEQ multiplex PCR; TCRdb's copy has only in-frame clones and lacks some. In the table there are about 120,000 clones, roughly 87% of which are singletons. The sample comprised blood. The receptors here all came from a man younger than 35 in good health. Each CDR3 is given with its conserved first and last residue. A D gene is named only where the DNA matches it firmly. Some rows have no size entry. The others give once, few or many, or a class for an expanded clone.

j_gene: TRBJ2-7; len: 15; d_gene: TRBD2; abundance: .; v_gene: TRBV4-2; CDR3nt: TGTGCCAGCAGCCAATTAGGAGCGGGAGGGGAAGAGCAGTACTTC; CDR3aa: CASSQLGAGGEEQYF
j_gene: TRBJ1-6; len: 15; d_gene: .; abundance: .; v_gene: TRBV6-4; CDR3nt: TGTGCCAGCAGTGTTCACAGTTCCTATAATTCACCCCTCCACTTT; CDR3aa: CASSVHSSYNSPLHF
j_gene: TRBJ2-5; len: 14; d_gene: .; abundance: .; v_gene: TRBV7-7; CDR3nt: TGTGCCAGCAGCCCGGGGACGGGGAGGGAGACCCAGTACTTC; CDR3aa: CASSPGTGRETQYF
j_gene: TRBJ1-5; len: 15; d_gene: TRBD1; abundance: .; v_gene: TRBV18; CDR3nt: TGTGCCAGCACGAAACAGGGGGCGCCCCGCCAGCCCCAGCATTTT; CDR3aa: CASTKQGAPRQPQHF
j_gene: TRBJ1-5; len: 12; d_gene: .; abundance: .; v_gene: TRBV6-5; CDR3nt: TGTGCCAGCGAAGTGGGGAATCAGCCCCAGCATTTT; CDR3aa: CASEVGNQPQHF
j_gene: TRBJ2-1; len: 15; d_gene: TRBD2; abundance: .; v_gene: TRBV19; CDR3nt: TGTGCCAGTAGTGGTAAGCGGGGAACGCCGAATGAGCAGTTCTTC; CDR3aa: CASSGKRGTPNEQFF
j_gene: TRBJ2-7; len: 14; d_gene: TRBD1; abundance: .; v_gene: TRBV5-3; CDR3nt: TGTGCCAGAAGTCCCGGGACAGGAGCCTACGAGCAGTACTTC; CDR3aa: CARSPGTGAYEQYF
j_gene: TRBJ2-7; len: 13; d_gene: TRBD1; abundance: .; v_gene: TRBV6-5; CDR3nt: TGTGCCAGCAGTCCGGACAGGGACTACGAGCAGTACTTC; CDR3aa: CASSPDRDYEQYF
j_gene: TRBJ2-2; len: 13; d_gene: .; abundance: once; v_gene: TRBV2; CDR3nt: TGTGCCAGCACCCGAACTAACACCGGGGAGCTGTTTTTT; CDR3aa: CASTRTNTGELFF
j_gene: TRBJ2-7; len: 13; d_gene: TRBD1; abundance: .; v_gene: TRBV13; CDR3nt: TGTGCCAGCAGCTTGACAGGGGAGGACGAGCAGTACTTC; CDR3aa: CASSLTGEDEQYF
j_gene: TRBJ1-3; len: 16; d_gene: .; abundance: .; v_gene: TRBV6-1; CDR3nt: TGTGCCAGCAGTGAGTCAGGGGATTCTTCTGGAAACACCATATATTTT; CDR3aa: CASSESGDSSGNTIYF
j_gene: TRBJ1-5; len: 15; d_gene: .; abundance: .; v_gene: TRBV19; CDR3nt: TGTGCCAGTAGTAGAGGACCCAATAGCAATCAGCCCCAGCATTTT; CDR3aa: CASSRGPNSNQPQHF
j_gene: TRBJ2-1; len: 17; d_gene: .; abundance: .; v_gene: TRBV7-9; CDR3nt: TGTGCCAGCAGTCCTTCCCGGGCCGGCGCCTTTGACAATGAGCAGTTCTTC; CDR3aa: CASSPSRAGAFDNEQFF
j_gene: TRBJ2-1; len: 15; d_gene: TRBD2; abundance: .; v_gene: TRBV5-1; CDR3nt: TGCGCCAGCAGCCTGGGACTAGCGGAGACAAATCAGCAGTTCTTC; CDR3aa: CASSLGLAETNQQFF
j_gene: TRBJ2-7; len: 16; d_gene: TRBD1; abundance: .; v_gene: TRBV5-1; CDR3nt: TGCGCCAGCAGCTTGGGGCCCGGGACAGATATGAACGAGCAGTACTTC; CDR3aa: CASSLGPGTDMNEQYF
j_gene: TRBJ2-7; len: 18; d_gene: TRBD1; abundance: .; v_gene: TRBV27; CDR3nt: TGTGCCAGCAGCCGAAACCCACCGACAGGGAATAAGGTCTCCGAGCAGTACTTC; CDR3aa: CASSRNPPTGNKVSEQYF
j_gene: TRBJ1-3; len: 14; d_gene: TRBD1; abundance: .; v_gene: TRBV14; CDR3nt: TGTGCCAGCAGCCGGACAGGATCTGGAAACACCATATATTTT; CDR3aa: CASSRTGSGNTIYF
j_gene: TRBJ1-5; len: 17; d_gene: TRBD1; abundance: .; v_gene: TRBV19; CDR3nt: TGTGCCAGTAGTATGTACCGGGTTTCAGGGGGGAATCAGCCCCAGCATTTT; CDR3aa: CASSMYRVSGGNQPQHF
j_gene: TRBJ2-5; len: 11; d_gene: .; abundance: .; v_gene: TRBV5-1; CDR3nt: TGCGCCAGCAGGAGCAAAGAGACCCAGTACTTC; CDR3aa: CASRSKETQYF
j_gene: TRBJ1-3; len: 13; d_gene: .; abundance: .; v_gene: TRBV12-3/TRBV12-4; CDR3nt: TGTGCCATCAAGGGTATTTCTGGAAACACCATATATTTT; CDR3aa: CAIKGISGNTIYF
j_gene: TRBJ2-2; len: 15; d_gene: .; abundance: .; v_gene: TRBV7-9; CDR3nt: TGTGCCAGCAGCTTAGACGGGAGAGACACCGGGGAGCTGTTTTTT; CDR3aa: CASSLDGRDTGELFF
j_gene: TRBJ1-2; len: 15; d_gene: .; abundance: .; v_gene: TRBV11-2; CDR3nt: TGTGCCAGCAGCTTAGAACCTGGACAGAACTATGGCTACACCTTC; CDR3aa: CASSLEPGQNYGYTF
j_gene: TRBJ2-7; len: 14; d_gene: TRBD1; abundance: .; v_gene: TRBV6-5; CDR3nt: TGTGCCAGCAGCGGGGACAGGCGGTCCTACGAGCAGTACTTC; CDR3aa: CASSGDRRSYEQYF
j_gene: TRBJ1-1; len: 14; d_gene: .; abundance: .; v_gene: TRBV5-1; CDR3nt: TGCGCCAGCAGCTTGGCAGGGATGAACACTGAAGCTTTCTTT; CDR3aa: CASSLAGMNTEAFF
j_gene: TRBJ1-3; len: 16; d_gene: .; abundance: few; v_gene: TRBV11-3; CDR3nt: TGTGCCAGCAGCGATCGGGCGGGGGCCACTGGAAACACCATATATTTT; CDR3aa: CASSDRAGATGNTIYF
j_gene: TRBJ1-2; len: 14; d_gene: .; abundance: .; v_gene: TRBV6-6; CDR3nt: TGTGCCAGCAGTTCCGCGGAAAGAGGGTCTGGCTACACCTTC; CDR3aa: CASSSAERGSGYTF
j_gene: TRBJ2-5; len: 16; d_gene: TRBD1; abundance: .; v_gene: TRBV27; CDR3nt: TGTGCCAGCAGTTTCTGGACAGGAGCGTTCCAAGAGACCCAGTACTTC; CDR3aa: CASSFWTGAFQETQYF
j_gene: TRBJ2-3; len: 15; d_gene: .; abundance: .; v_gene: TRBV7-9; CDR3nt: TGTGCCAGCAGCCGGGGGCGAGGCCCTGGAGATACGCAGTATTTT; CDR3aa: CASSRGRGPGDTQYF
j_gene: TRBJ1-4; len: 12; d_gene: .; abundance: .; v_gene: TRBV7-2; CDR3nt: TGTGCCAGCAGCTCAACTAATGAAAAACTGTTTTTT; CDR3aa: CASSSTNEKLFF